A single sample gave rise to the 17 T cell receptor beta chains below, sequenced in a study of beta chain features in type 1 diabetes. Study observations and caveats: Moderate yet significant TCRB CDR3 shortening was seen in Type 1 diabetes patients in all four CD4+ subsets.

Reverse transcribing all isolated RNA meant expressed TCRB transcripts were sequenced. Here immunoSEQ multiplex PCR was the method, and the copy in TCRdb shows in-frame clones only, minus some. The sample carries around 650,000 clones, 12% recorded once. These receptors are not linked to any known antigen. Material: naive CD4+ T cells from blood. Receptor source: a man in his thirties or forties with type 1 diabetes.

This chain uses TRBV29-1 with TRBJ1-1; D perhaps matches TRBD1 (5 bases). This CDR3 comprises 14 residues. V was clipped by 7 bases and J by 5 bases, with 20 bases between them. Per the germline V gene, CDR1 is SQVTM and CDR2 is ANQGSEA. CDR3 amino acids: CSALRGGWGTEAFF. CDR3 coding DNA: TGCAGCGCCCTCCGGGGAGGGTGGGGGACTGAAGCTTTCTTT.

The chain links TRBV7-9 to TRBJ2-7; D uncertain. V lost 3 bases to trimming and J lost 0 bases, with 12 bases between them. The germline gives CDR1 SEHNR, CDR2 FQNEAQ (reference sequence). This CDR3 contains 15 residues. As DNA, the CDR3 is TGTGCCAGCAGCTTTGAGGCTGCCAGCTCCTACGAGCAGTACTTC. Amino acids: CASSFEAASSYEQYF. Complete variable domain (other parts from reference TRBV7-9 and TRBJ2-7): DTGVSQNPRHKITKRGQNVTFRCDPISEHNRLYWYRQTLGQGPEFLTYFQNEAQLEKSRLLSDRFSAERPKGSFSTLEIQRTEQGDSAMYLCASSFEAASSYEQYFGPGTRLTVT.

In this sample, this clone turned up a few times. The chain recombines TRBV10-3 with TRBJ1-2, with 8 bases aligning to TRBD1. This CDR3 region has 14 residues. CDR1 and CDR2 from the germline V gene are ENHRY and SYGVKD. V trimming: 6 bases; J trimming: 7 bases; junction bases outside the gene matches: 10. CDR3 residues: CAISPDRELGGYTF. DNA for the CDR3: TGTGCCATCAGCCCGGACAGGGAATTAGGTGGCTACACCTTC.

V is TRBV6-5 and J is TRBJ1-2, with 8 bases that match TRBD1. V lost 7 bases to trimming and J lost 2 bases; unmatched junction nucleotides: 6. There are 14 residues in the CDR3. Germline lookup yields CDR1 MNHEY and CDR2 SVGAGI. The CDR3 DNA sequence: TGTGCCAGCACCTACGCAGGGGGCAACTATGGCTACACCTTC. Its translation: CASTYAGGNYGYTF.

This chain uses TRBV2 with TRBJ2-2; D possibly matches TRBD1 or TRBD2 (5 bases each). The germline V and J ends were trimmed by 5 bases and 4 bases, with 8 bases remaining between them. CDR1 and CDR2 (germline): SNHLY, FYNNEI. CDR3 length: 13 amino acids. Here the CDR3 reads CASSNGGTGELFF. The CDR3 DNA sequence: TGTGCCAGCAGTAATGGGGGCACCGGGGAGCTGTTTTTT.

V usage is TRBV5-1 and J usage is TRBJ1-4; D may be TRBD1 (5 bases). The V and J ends lost 6 bases and 0 bases respectively, with 6 bases between them. The CDR3 length is 13 residues. CDR1 SGHRS and CDR2 YFSETQ come from the germline V gene. The CDR3 nucleotides read TGCGCCAGCACAGGGACAACTAATGAAAAACTGTTTTTT. It specifies CASTGTTNEKLFF.

The J gene is TRBJ2-5, the V gene TRBV10-3; D gene uncertain. The end of the DNA fits TRBJ2-7 better, so the J call may be wrong. Germline loops: CDR1 ENHRY, CDR2 SYGVKD. The CDR3 has 11 residues. CDR3 sequence reads: CAIRDSYEQYF. CDR3 DNA: TGTGCCATCAGGGATTCCTACGAGCAGTACTTC.

V is TRBV25-1 and J is TRBJ1-4, with D unresolved. Trimming stripped 4 bases from V and 14 bases from J, with 17 bases between. The length of the CDR3 is 13 residues. Looked up from germline, CDR1 is MGHDK and CDR2 is SYGVNS. The CDR3 DNA is TGTGCCAGCAGTGCCCCCTTGGGTTCTGGGCTGTTTTTT. Translation: CASSAPLGSGLFF. Drawing the rest from reference TRBV25-1 and TRBJ1-4, the complete variable domain is EADIYQTPRYLVIGTGKKITLECSQTMGHDKMYWYQQDPGMELHLIHYSYGVNSTEKGDLSSESTVSRIRTEHFPLTLESARPSHTSQYLCASSAPLGSGLFFGSGTQLSVL.

This clone was detected a few times. This chain links TRBV9 with TRBJ2-1; 8 nucleotides align to TRBD1. This CDR3 has 15 amino acids. Losses at the gene ends were 0 bases for V and 2 bases for J; bases not matched to a gene: 1. In germline, CDR1 is SGDLS, CDR2 YYNGEE. The CDR3 protein is CASSVVGQAYNEQFF. For the CDR3, the DNA is TGTGCCAGCAGCGTAGTGGGACAGGCCTACAATGAGCAGTTCTTC. Supplemented by reference TRBV9 and TRBJ2-1, the full variable domain reads DSGVTQTPKHLITATGQRVTLRCSPRSGDLSVYWYQQSLDQGLQFLIQYYNGEERAKGNILERFSAQQFPDLHSELNLSSLELGDSALYFCASSVVGQAYNEQFFGPGTRLTVL.

This chain uses TRBV19 with TRBJ2-7; 8 bases agree with TRBD1. Germline CDR1 is LNHDA and CDR2 is SQIVND (reference sequence). J gave up 2 bases and V 6 bases, and 9 bases lay outside the gene matches. The CDR3 loop spans 15 amino acids. In DNA form, the CDR3 reads TGTGCCAGTAGCGACAGGGGTGGGAGCCCCTACGAGCAGTACTTC. Translated: CASSDRGGSPYEQYF.

This rearrangement joins TRBV5-1 to TRBJ1-2; 11 nucleotides match TRBD1. The CDR3 loop spans 17 amino acids. Germline V gene data show CDR1 as SGHRS and CDR2 as YFSETQ. Trimming removed 0 bases from V and 4 bases from J; junction bases left unmatched: 8. CDR3 DNA sequence: TGCGCCAGCAGCTTGGCCTCGGGACAGGGGGTCCCCTATGGCTACACCTTC. This gives the protein CASSLASGQGVPYGYTF.

The CDR3 coding sequence is TGTGCCAGCAGTTCGGATCAACCGGGACAGGGTGGCTACGAGCAGTACTTC. Translated, it gives CASSSDQPGQGGYEQYF. The genes are TRBV27 and TRBJ2-7, with TRBD1 matching over 9 bases. V was clipped by 4 bases and J by 3 bases; unmatched bases: 13. There are 17 residues in the CDR3. The germline V gene has CDR1 MNHEY and CDR2 SMNVEV (reference sequence).

This chain uses TRBV6-1 with TRBJ1-5, with D uncertain. V was trimmed by 7 bases and J by 3 bases, leaving 10 bases between them. CDR1 and CDR2 (germline): MNHNS, SASEGT. The CDR3 extends over 13 amino acids. The DNA of the CDR3 is TGTGCCAGCACGCAGAGCTTCAATCAGCCCCAGCATTTT. Protein product: CASTQSFNQPQHF.

This clone was seen only a few times. CDR3 nucleotide sequence: TGTGCCAGCAGCTCACAAGGATTGGGCACTGAAGCTTTCTTT. It is translated as CASSSQGLGTEAFF. The chain couples TRBV11-2 to TRBJ1-1; no definite D call. V lost 4 bases and J lost 4, with 13 bases in between. Germline-derived CDR1 and CDR2 are SGHAT and FQNNGV. The CDR3 spans 14 residues.

The chain links TRBV5-5 to TRBJ2-7; D not certain. V was clipped by 6 bases and J by 2 bases, with 21 bases between them. The CDR3 contains 16 residues. Per germline, CDR1 SGHKS and CDR2 YYEKEE (reference sequence). The CDR3 DNA reads as TGTGCCAGCACCAAAGCTAGGGTGATCCCCGCCTACGAGCAGTACTTC. The encoded protein is CASTKARVIPAYEQYF.

In this sample, this clone turned up a few times. The V call is TRBV2, the J call TRBJ1-4; D uncertain. The CDR3 sequence is 15 residues long. Germline V gene sequence: CDR1 SNHLY, CDR2 FYNNEI. Trimming removed 7 bases at V and 0 bases at J, with 12 bases between. The CDR3 loop is CASKGQASTNEKLFF. In nucleotides, the CDR3 is TGTGCCAGCAAGGGCCAGGCCTCAACTAATGAAAAACTGTTTTTT.

The chain is built from TRBV5-4 and TRBJ2-5; TRBD2 aligns across 16 bases. Looked up from germline, CDR1 is SGHNT and CDR2 is YYREEE (reference sequence). The CDR3 is 17 residues long. J lost 5 bases, V lost 4 bases, and 8 bases had no gene match. The chain's CDR3 is CASSQAGLAGGQETQYF. CDR3 DNA sequence: TGTGCCAGCAGCCAGGCGGGACTAGCGGGGGGGCAGGAGACCCAGTACTTC.